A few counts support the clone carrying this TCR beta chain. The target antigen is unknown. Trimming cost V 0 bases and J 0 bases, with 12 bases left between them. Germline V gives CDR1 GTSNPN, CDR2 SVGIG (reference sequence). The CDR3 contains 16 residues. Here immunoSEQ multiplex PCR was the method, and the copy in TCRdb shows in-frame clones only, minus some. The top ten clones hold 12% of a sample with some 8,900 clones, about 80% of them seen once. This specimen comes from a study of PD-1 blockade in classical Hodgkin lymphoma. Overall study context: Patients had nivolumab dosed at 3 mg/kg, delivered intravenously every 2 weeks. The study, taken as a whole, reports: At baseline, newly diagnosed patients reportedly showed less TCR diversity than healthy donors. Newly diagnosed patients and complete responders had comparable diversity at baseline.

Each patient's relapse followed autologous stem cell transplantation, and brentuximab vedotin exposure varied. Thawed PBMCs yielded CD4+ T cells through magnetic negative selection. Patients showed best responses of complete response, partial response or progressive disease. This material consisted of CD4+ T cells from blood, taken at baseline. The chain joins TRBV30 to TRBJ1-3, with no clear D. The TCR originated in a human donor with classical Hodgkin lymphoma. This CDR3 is CAWSVPAGHSGNTIYF. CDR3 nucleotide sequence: TGTGCCTGGAGTGTACCGGCAGGCCACTCTGGAAACACCATATATTTT. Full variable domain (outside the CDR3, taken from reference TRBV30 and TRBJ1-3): SQTIHQWPATLVQPVGSPLSLECTVEGTSNPNLYWYRQAAGRGLQLLFYSVGIGQISSEVPQNLSASRPQDRQFILSSKKLLLSDSGFYLCAWSVPAGHSGNTIYFGEGSWLTVV.